In its sample, the clone carrying this T cell receptor (beta chain) was seen a few times. The record originates from a study of regulatory T cells in long-lasting Graves disease. The time point here: newly diagnosed GD, antithyroid drugs for less than 3 months. With RNA extracted from PBMCs as input, the TCR library was made. The TCR beta library used iRepertoire HTBI primers with Arm-PCR amplification of CDR3. TCRdb used MiXCR to reprocess the multiplex PCR reads, holding one entry per CDR3 protein. The table lists some 600,000 distinct CDR3 sequences, about 16% of them singletons. Germline V gene lookup returns CDR1 SEHNR and CDR2 FQNEAQ (reference sequence). Trimming shortened V by 3 bases and J by 10 bases, and 16 bases separated the two germline ends. CDR3 length: 14 amino acids. This same sample was also part of a study on T cells in Graves' hyperthyroidism and ophthalmopathy. From that study: These patients, aged 18 to 65, had recently diagnosed hyperthyroidism lasting under 2 months. The study based diagnoses on clinical symptoms, serum thyroxine and TRAb, thyroid ultrasound and orbital computed tomography.

V and J are TRBV7-9 and TRBJ2-1; no clear D. The clonotype comes from a man younger than 30 with Graves disease. Here the sequenced sample was peripheral blood mononuclear cells (PBMCs), taken at new diagnosis, from a patient treated with antithyroid drugs. The CDR3, as DNA: TGTGCCAGCAGCTTCGGACGTGTTACCACGGAGCAGTTCTTC. Its translation: CASSFGRVTTEQFF. Complete variable domain (other parts from reference TRBV7-9 and TRBJ2-1): DTGVSQNPRHKITKRGQNVTFRCDPISEHNRLYWYRQTLGQGPEFLTYFQNEAQLEKSRLLSDRFSAERPKGSFSTLEIQRTEQGDSAMYLCASSFGRVTTEQFFGPGTRLTVL.